These T cell receptor beta chains were read from a single sample in a study of blood T cell repertoires in COVID-19. The data were produced by immunoSEQ multiplex PCR, yet TCRdb's version contains in-frame clones alone and is incomplete. This table has 150,000 or so clones, approximately 87% appearing once. The sequenced sample consisted of peripheral blood. These receptors all come from an older woman with acute or convalescent COVID-19. Both conserved end residues are part of each CDR3. Each record gives: CDR3 protein, CDR3 DNA, V gene, D gene, J gene, CDR3 length, clone size. A D gene is named only where the DNA matches it firmly. Size is stated for part of the rows, as once, few or many counts, or as a class when the clone is expanded.

CDR3aa: CASSFDRNFTDREEVRYTEAFF; CDR3nt: TGTGCCAGCAGCTTTGACAGAAATTTCACCGACAGGGAGGAGGTGAGGTACACTGAAGCTTTCTTT; v_gene: TRBV12-1; d_gene: -; j_gene: TRBJ1-1; len: 22; abundance: few
CDR3aa: CASTPSPAYIRQASDSPLHF; CDR3nt: TGTGCCAGCACCCCAAGTCCTGCATACATCCGACAGGCTTCAGATTCACCCCTCCACTTT; v_gene: TRBV6-2/TRBV6-3; d_gene: -; j_gene: TRBJ1-6; len: 20; abundance: many
CDR3aa: CAWSGSIQGGEQFF; CDR3nt: TGTGCCTGGAGTGGGTCAATACAGGGGGGTGAGCAGTTCTTC; v_gene: TRBV30; d_gene: TRBD1; j_gene: TRBJ2-1; len: 14; abundance: -
CDR3aa: CASSLSGRGEAFF; CDR3nt: TGTGCCAGCAGTTTAAGTGGCCGAGGTGAAGCTTTCTTT; v_gene: TRBV27; d_gene: -; j_gene: TRBJ1-1; len: 13; abundance: few
CDR3aa: CASSLSGASDTQYF; CDR3nt: TGTGCCAGCAGTCTCTCAGGGGCCTCAGATACGCAGTATTTT; v_gene: TRBV6-2/TRBV6-3; d_gene: -; j_gene: TRBJ2-3; len: 14; abundance: once
CDR3aa: CASSLGFASGYTDTQYF; CDR3nt: TGTGCCAGCAGCTTAGGATTCGCGTCGGGGTACACAGATACGCAGTATTTT; v_gene: TRBV7-2; d_gene: -; j_gene: TRBJ2-3; len: 17; abundance: -
CDR3aa: CASSSTGSTEAFF; CDR3nt: TGTGCCAGCAGTTCGACAGGGTCCACTGAAGCTTTCTTT; v_gene: TRBV2; d_gene: TRBD1; j_gene: TRBJ1-1; len: 13; abundance: -
CDR3aa: CASSQRRGTANTEAFF; CDR3nt: TGTGCCAGCAGTCAACGAAGGGGGACAGCTAACACTGAAGCTTTCTTT; v_gene: TRBV27; d_gene: TRBD1; j_gene: TRBJ1-1; len: 16; abundance: -
CDR3aa: CASSLGEAMNTEAFF; CDR3nt: TGTGCCAGCAGCTTAGGAGAGGCTATGAACACTGAAGCTTTCTTT; v_gene: TRBV7-8; d_gene: -; j_gene: TRBJ1-1; len: 15; abundance: -
CDR3aa: CASSSASLGEETQYF; CDR3nt: TGTGCCAGCAGTTCGGCATCCCTGGGAGAGGAGACCCAGTACTTC; v_gene: TRBV28; d_gene: -; j_gene: TRBJ2-5; len: 15; abundance: -
CDR3aa: CASSEAYEQYF; CDR3nt: TGCGCCAGCAGCGAGGCCTACGAGCAGTACTTC; v_gene: TRBV4-1; d_gene: -; j_gene: TRBJ2-7; len: 11; abundance: -
CDR3aa: CASSGRDSQETQYF; CDR3nt: TGTGCCAGCAGTGGACGGGACAGCCAAGAGACCCAGTACTTC; v_gene: TRBV28; d_gene: TRBD1; j_gene: TRBJ2-5; len: 14; abundance: -
CDR3aa: CAWSHVGAPDTQYF; CDR3nt: TGTGCCTGGAGTCACGTGGGGGCCCCAGATACGCAGTATTTT; v_gene: TRBV30; d_gene: -; j_gene: TRBJ2-3; len: 14; abundance: once
CDR3aa: CASSFDSFQTAASGRVIEQYF; CDR3nt: TGTGCCAGCAGTTTTGATTCATTCCAAACCGCGGCTAGCGGGAGGGTAATCGAGCAGTACTTC; v_gene: TRBV28; d_gene: TRBD2; j_gene: TRBJ2-7; len: 21; abundance: -
CDR3aa: CASSPGDVSTDTQYF; CDR3nt: TGTGCCAGCAGCCCCGGGGATGTTAGCACAGATACGCAGTATTTT; v_gene: TRBV7-9; d_gene: -; j_gene: TRBJ2-3; len: 15; abundance: -
CDR3aa: CASSLGSANYGYTF; CDR3nt: TGCGCCAGCAGCTTGGGGTCAGCTAACTATGGCTACACCTTC; v_gene: TRBV5-1; d_gene: -; j_gene: TRBJ1-2; len: 14; abundance: -
CDR3aa: CASSLSPGYNEKLFF; CDR3nt: TGCGCCAGCAGCTTGTCTCCAGGGTATAATGAAAAACTGTTTTTT; v_gene: TRBV5-1; d_gene: -; j_gene: TRBJ1-4; len: 15; abundance: -
CDR3aa: CASSLVFSSTDTQYF; CDR3nt: TGTGCCAGCAGCTTAGTCTTCTCGAGCACAGATACGCAGTATTTT; v_gene: TRBV11-2; d_gene: -; j_gene: TRBJ2-3; len: 15; abundance: -
CDR3aa: CASRKTGGRNQPQHF; CDR3nt: TGTGCCAGCAGGAAAACCGGGGGTAGGAATCAGCCCCAGCATTTT; v_gene: TRBV6-5; d_gene: -; j_gene: TRBJ1-5; len: 15; abundance: -
CDR3aa: CAWSPSGVKNIQYF; CDR3nt: TGTGCCTGGAGTCCTAGCGGGGTAAAAAACATTCAGTACTTC; v_gene: TRBV30; d_gene: TRBD2; j_gene: TRBJ2-4; len: 14; abundance: -
CDR3aa: CASSVAPSSYNEQFF; CDR3nt: TGTGCCAGCAGCGTAGCCCCCAGCTCCTACAATGAGCAGTTCTTC; v_gene: TRBV9; d_gene: -; j_gene: TRBJ2-1; len: 15; abundance: -
CDR3aa: CASSPGFGQASYGYTF; CDR3nt: TGTGCCAGCTCACCAGGATTTGGACAGGCAAGCTATGGCTACACCTTC; v_gene: TRBV18; d_gene: TRBD1; j_gene: TRBJ1-2; len: 16; abundance: -